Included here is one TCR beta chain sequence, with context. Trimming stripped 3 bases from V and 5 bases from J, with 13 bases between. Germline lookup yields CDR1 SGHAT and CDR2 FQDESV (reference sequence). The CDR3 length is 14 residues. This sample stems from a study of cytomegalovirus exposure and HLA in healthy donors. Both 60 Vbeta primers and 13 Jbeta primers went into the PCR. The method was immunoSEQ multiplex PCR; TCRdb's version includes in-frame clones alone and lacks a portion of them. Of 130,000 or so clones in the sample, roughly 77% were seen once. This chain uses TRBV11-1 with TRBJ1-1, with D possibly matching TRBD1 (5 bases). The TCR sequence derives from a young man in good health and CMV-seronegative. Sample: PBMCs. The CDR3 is CASSFPGGVTEAFF. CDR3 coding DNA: TGTGCCAGCAGCTTCCCCGGAGGGGTGACTGAAGCTTTCTTT.